This TCR beta chain originates from a study of T cell repertoires in cytomegalovirus infection. Study results and limitations: HLA-C-restricted CMV clonotypes gave the most frequent clonotype in two of eight donors.

MiXCR was run by TCRdb on the reads, yielding one entry per CDR3 protein. The sample yields about 71,000 distinct CDR3 sequences, more than 20% seen once. Germline V gene lookup returns CDR1 SGHVS and CDR2 FQNEAQ. The CDR3 sequence is 13 residues long. The germline V and J ends were trimmed by 1 base and 0 bases, with 4 bases remaining between them. In this sample, this clonotype turned up many times. The antigen is undetermined. The source was CD8+ T cells from cultured PBMCs, collected from culture after CMV antigen stimulation. The chain employs TRBV7-8 and TRBJ2-7; D gene ambiguous. The clonotype comes from a human donor in good health (CMV status not recorded). Some clones in this sample may be carry-over from other donors' samples. The CDR3 nucleotides read TGTGCCAGCAGCTTAGGTCCCTCCTACGAGCAGTACTTC. As protein: CASSLGPSYEQYF.